The source of this T cell receptor beta chain is a study of blood T cell repertoires in COVID-19. Study in general: COVID-19 samples from acute and convalescent phases originated in the United States, Italy and Spain. T cells, B-cell-depleted T cells, or PBMCs provided the cDNA or gDNA that served as material.

CDR3 size: 18 residues. Trimming left V 2 bases short and J 6 bases short, with 22 bases between. Germline V gene sequence: CDR1 LGHNA, CDR2 YSLEER. Authors' data handling: Nucleated cell counts were estimated from reference gene primer amplification. Generated by immunoSEQ multiplex PCR, the TCRdb table keeps only in-frame clones and is missing some. D and trimming were read from the DNA, whereas the V and J calls and clone size are those reported in that table. The sample has 100,000 to 150,000 clones, 80% seen once; the top ten hold approximately 16%. This TCR derives from a man in his fifties or sixties with active or convalescent COVID-19. The specimen was peripheral blood. V and J are TRBV4-3 and TRBJ2-2; D possibly corresponds to TRBD1 (6 bases). The CDR3 nucleotides read TGCGCCAGCAGCCAAAAGCCCGGGAACAGGGCGGGTTCCGGGGAGCTGTTTTTT. This encodes CASSQKPGNRAGSGELFF.